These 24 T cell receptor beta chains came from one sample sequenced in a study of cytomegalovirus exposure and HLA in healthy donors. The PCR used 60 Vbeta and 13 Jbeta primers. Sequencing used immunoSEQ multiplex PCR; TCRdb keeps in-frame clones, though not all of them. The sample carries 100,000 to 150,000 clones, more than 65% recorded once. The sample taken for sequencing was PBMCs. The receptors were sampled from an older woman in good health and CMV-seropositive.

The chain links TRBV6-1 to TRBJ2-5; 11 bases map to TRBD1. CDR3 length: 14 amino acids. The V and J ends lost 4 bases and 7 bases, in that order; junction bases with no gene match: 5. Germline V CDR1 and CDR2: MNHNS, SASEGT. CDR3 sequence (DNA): TGTGCCAGCAGTGCGGGACAGGGGGGAGGGACCCAGTACTTC. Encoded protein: CASSAGQGGGTQYF.

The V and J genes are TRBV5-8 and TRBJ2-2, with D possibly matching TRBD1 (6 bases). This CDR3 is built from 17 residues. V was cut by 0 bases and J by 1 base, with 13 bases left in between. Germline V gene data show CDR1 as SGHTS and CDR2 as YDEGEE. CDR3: CASSLAPGQMNTGELFF. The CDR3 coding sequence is TGTGCCAGCAGCTTGGCCCCGGGACAAATGAACACCGGGGAGCTGTTTTTT.

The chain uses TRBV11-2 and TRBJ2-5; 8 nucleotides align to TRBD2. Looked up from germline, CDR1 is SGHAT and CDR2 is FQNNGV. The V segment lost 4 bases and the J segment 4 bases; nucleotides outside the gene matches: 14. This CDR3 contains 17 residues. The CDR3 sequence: CASSSLWGSGIVETQYF. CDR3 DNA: TGTGCCAGCAGCTCCCTCTGGGGTAGCGGGATTGTAGAGACCCAGTACTTC.

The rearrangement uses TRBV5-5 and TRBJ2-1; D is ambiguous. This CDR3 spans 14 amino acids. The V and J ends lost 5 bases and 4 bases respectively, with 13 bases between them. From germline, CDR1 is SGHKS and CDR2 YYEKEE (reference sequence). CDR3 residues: CASSKSPGYNEQFF. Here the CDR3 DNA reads TGTGCCAGCAGTAAATCCCCCGGTTACAATGAGCAGTTCTTC.

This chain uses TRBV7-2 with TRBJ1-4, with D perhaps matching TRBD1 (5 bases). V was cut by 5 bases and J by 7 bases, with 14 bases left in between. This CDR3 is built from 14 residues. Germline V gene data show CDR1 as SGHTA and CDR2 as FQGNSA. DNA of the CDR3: TGTGCCAGCAGCGTGGGATTTAGGGGTGAAAAACTGTTTTTT. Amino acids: CASSVGFRGEKLFF. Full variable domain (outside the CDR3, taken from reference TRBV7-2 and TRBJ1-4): GAGVSQSPSNKVTEKGKDVELRCDPISGHTALYWYRQSLGQGLEFLIYFQGNSAPDKSGLPSDRFSAERTGGSVSTLTIQRTQQEDSAVYLCASSVGFRGEKLFFGSGTQLSVL.

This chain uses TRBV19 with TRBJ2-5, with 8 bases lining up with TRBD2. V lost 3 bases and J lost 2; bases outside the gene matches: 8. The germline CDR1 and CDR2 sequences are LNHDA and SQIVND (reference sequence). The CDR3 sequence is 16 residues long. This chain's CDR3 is CASSMVAGQLQETQYF. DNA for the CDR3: TGTGCCAGTAGTATGGTAGCGGGACAATTACAAGAGACCCAGTACTTC.

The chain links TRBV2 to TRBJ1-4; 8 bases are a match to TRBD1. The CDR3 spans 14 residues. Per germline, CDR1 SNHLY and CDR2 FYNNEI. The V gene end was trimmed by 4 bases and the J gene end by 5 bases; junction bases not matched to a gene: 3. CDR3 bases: TGTGCCAGCAGTGGGACAGGGTTAAATGAAAAACTGTTTTTT. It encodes CASSGTGLNEKLFF.

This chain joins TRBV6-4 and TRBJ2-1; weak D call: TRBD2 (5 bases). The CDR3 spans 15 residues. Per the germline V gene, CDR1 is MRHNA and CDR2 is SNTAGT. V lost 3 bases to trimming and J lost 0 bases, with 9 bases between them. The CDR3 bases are TGTGCCAGCAGTGAGAACGGAGGCTCCTACAATGAGCAGTTCTTC. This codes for CASSENGGSYNEQFF.

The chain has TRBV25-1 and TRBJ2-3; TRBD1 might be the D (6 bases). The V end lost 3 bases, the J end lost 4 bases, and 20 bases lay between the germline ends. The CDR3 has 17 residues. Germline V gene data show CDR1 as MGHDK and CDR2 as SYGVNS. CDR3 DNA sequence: TGTGCCAGCAGTGAGTTGGCCAGGGGTATAGGTGCAGATACGCAGTATTTT. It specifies CASSELARGIGADTQYF.

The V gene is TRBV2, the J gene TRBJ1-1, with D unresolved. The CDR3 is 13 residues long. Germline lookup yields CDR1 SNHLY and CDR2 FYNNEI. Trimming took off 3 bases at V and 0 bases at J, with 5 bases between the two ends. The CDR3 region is CASSDPLNTEAFF. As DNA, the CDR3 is TGTGCCAGCAGTGATCCCTTGAACACTGAAGCTTTCTTT.

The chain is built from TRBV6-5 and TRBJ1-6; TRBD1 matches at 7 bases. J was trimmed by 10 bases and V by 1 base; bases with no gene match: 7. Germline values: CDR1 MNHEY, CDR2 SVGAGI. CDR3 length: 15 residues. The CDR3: CASSYFGTGESPLHF. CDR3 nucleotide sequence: TGTGCCAGCAGTTACTTTGGAACAGGGGAGTCACCCCTCCACTTT.

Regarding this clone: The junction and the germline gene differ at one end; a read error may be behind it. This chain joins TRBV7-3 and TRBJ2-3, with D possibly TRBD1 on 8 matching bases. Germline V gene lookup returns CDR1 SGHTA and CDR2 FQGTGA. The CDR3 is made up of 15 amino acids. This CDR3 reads CASSLTQGGLDTQYF. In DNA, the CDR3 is TGTGCCAGCAGCCTAACACAGGGGGGGCTGGATACGCAGTATTTT.

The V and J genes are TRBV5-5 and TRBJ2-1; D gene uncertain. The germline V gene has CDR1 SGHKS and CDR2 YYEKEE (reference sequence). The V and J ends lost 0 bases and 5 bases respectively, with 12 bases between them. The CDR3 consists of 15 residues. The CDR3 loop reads CASSLAAGSNNEQFF. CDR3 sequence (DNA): TGTGCCAGCAGCTTGGCGGCCGGGTCCAACAATGAGCAGTTCTTC.

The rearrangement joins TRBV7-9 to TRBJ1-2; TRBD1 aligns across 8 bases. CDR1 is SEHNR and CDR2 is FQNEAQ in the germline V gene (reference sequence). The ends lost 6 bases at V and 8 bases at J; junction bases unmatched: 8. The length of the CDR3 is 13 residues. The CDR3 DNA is TGTGCCAGCAGACGTACAGGGGGAGGCGGCTACACCTTC. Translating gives CASRRTGGGGYTF.

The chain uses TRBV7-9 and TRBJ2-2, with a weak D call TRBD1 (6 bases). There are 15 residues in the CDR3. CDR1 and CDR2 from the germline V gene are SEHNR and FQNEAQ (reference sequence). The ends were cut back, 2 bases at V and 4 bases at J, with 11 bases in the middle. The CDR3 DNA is TGTGCCAGCAGCTTACTGACAGGTGTCACCGGGGAGCTGTTTTTT. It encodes CASSLLTGVTGELFF.

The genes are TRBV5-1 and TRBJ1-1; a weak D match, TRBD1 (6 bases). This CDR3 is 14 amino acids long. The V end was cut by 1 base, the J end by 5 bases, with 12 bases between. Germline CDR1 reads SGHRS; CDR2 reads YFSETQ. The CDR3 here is CASSLTGPGTEAFF. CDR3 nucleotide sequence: TGCGCCAGCAGCTTGACAGGGCCTGGGACTGAAGCTTTCTTT.

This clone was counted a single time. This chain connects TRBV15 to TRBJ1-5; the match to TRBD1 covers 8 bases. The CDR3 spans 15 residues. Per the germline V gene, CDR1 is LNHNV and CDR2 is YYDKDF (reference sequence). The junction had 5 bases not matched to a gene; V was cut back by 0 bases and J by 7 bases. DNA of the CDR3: TGTGCCACCAGCAGAGACAGGGGGCTTGGGCAGCCCCAGCATTTT. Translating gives CATSRDRGLGQPQHF.

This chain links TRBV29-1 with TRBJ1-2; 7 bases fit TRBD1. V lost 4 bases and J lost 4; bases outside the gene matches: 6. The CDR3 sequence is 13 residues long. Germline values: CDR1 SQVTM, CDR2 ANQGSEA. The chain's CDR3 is CSVVTGEFYGYTF. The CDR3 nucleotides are TGCAGCGTTGTCACAGGGGAATTCTATGGCTACACCTTC.

DNA for the CDR3: TGTGCCAGCAGTTATCCGAGCAGGGGGAACTATGGCTACACCTTC. It yields the protein CASSYPSRGNYGYTF. The V and J genes are TRBV7-9 and TRBJ1-2, with 7 bases aligning to TRBD1. Trimming removed 6 bases from V and 2 bases from J; junction bases left unmatched: 9. In germline, CDR1 is SEHNR, CDR2 FQNEAQ (reference sequence). This CDR3 has 15 amino acids.

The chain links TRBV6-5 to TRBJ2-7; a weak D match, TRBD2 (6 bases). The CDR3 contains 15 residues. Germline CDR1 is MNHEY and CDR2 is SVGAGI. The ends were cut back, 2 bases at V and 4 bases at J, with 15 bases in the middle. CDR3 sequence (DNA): TGTGCCAGCAGTTACCCACGGCGTGGGGGGTACGAGCAGTACTTC. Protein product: CASSYPRRGGYEQYF.

The CDR3 is CASSGWRAGDMRNEQFF. In nucleotides, the CDR3 is TGTGCCAGCAGTGGTTGGAGGGCGGGAGATATGCGTAATGAGCAGTTCTTC. The rearrangement links TRBV2 to TRBJ2-1; 7 bases line up with TRBD2. Losses at the gene ends were 4 bases for V and 7 bases for J; bases not matched to a gene: 16. CDR1 is SNHLY and CDR2 is FYNNEI in the germline V gene. There are 17 residues in the CDR3.

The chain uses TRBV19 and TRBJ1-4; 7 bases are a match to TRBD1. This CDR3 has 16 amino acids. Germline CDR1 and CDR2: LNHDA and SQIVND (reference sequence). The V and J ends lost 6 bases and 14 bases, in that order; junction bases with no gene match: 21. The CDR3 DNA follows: TGTGCCAGTAGCCCACCACCGGGACAGATCAATCGCTACCTGTTTTTT. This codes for CASSPPPGQINRYLFF. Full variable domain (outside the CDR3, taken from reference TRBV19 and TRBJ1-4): DGGITQSPKYLFRKEGQNVTLSCEQNLNHDAMYWYRQDPGQGLRLIYYSQIVNDFQKGDIAEGYSVSREKKESFPLTVTSAQKNPTAFYLCASSPPPGQINRYLFFGSGTQLSVL.

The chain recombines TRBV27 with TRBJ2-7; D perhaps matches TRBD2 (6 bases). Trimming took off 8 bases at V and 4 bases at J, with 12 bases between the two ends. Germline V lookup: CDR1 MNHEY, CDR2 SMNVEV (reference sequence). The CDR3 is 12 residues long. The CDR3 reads CASGRSGYEQYF. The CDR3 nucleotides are TGTGCCAGCGGGAGGTCGGGATACGAGCAGTACTTC.

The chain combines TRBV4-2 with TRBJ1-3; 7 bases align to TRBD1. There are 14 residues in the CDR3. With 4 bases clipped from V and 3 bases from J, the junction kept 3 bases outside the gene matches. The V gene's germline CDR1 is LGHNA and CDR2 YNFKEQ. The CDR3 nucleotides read TGTGCCAGCAGCCTAGGGGGCAGTGGAAACACCATATATTTT. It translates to CASSLGGSGNTIYF.